Below, 32 T cell receptor beta chains from the same sample are listed, as sequenced in a study of early T cells in non-severe SARS-CoV-2 infection. TCRdb redid the calling of the 5' RACE reads with MiXCR, one entry per CDR3 protein. There are tens of thousands of distinct CDR3 sequences in the sample; 10% occur only once, and approximately 4.1% lies in the top ten. What was sequenced was whole blood. Receptor source: an adult who was a healthcare worker with PCR-confirmed SARS-CoV-2 infection or an uninfected control (not recorded which).

This clonotype was observed many times. Germline and junction disagree at one end, which may indicate a read error. The chain uses TRBV7-7 and TRBJ1-5; D not certain. Germline values: CDR1 SSHAT, CDR2 FNYEAQ (reference sequence). This CDR3 has 13 amino acids. CDR3 protein: CASSRALNQPQHF. As DNA, the CDR3 is TGTGCTAGCAGCCGTGCCCTCAATCAGCCCCAGCATTTT.

This clonotype was picked up many times. This chain links TRBV6-1 with TRBJ1-2; D possibly corresponds to TRBD1 (5 bases). There are 14 residues in the CDR3. Germline assignment: CDR1 MNHNS and CDR2 SASEGT. V gave up 0 bases and J gave up 5 bases, with 10 bases separating them. The CDR3 is CASSEAGGDYGYTF. The CDR3 coding sequence is TGTGCCAGCAGTGAAGCGGGAGGGGATTATGGCTACACCTTC.

A few counts support this clonotype. The V gene is TRBV5-6, the J gene TRBJ1-2; the D gene is possibly TRBD1 (6 bases). Looked up from germline, CDR1 is SGHDT and CDR2 is YYEEEE. The CDR3 runs to 13 residues. The ends were cut back, 4 bases at V and 3 bases at J, with 10 bases in the middle. Here the CDR3 DNA reads TGTGCCAGCAGCCAACAGGGCGACTATGGCTACACCTTC. Translating it yields CASSQQGDYGYTF.

There are many counts of this clonotype. V gene TRBV11-2 combines with J gene TRBJ2-5; 8 nucleotides match TRBD1. CDR3 length: 15 amino acids. Germline trimming cut 3 bases from V and 7 bases from J; bases unmatched to any gene: 10. Germline assignment: CDR1 SGHAT and CDR2 FQNNGV. The chain's CDR3 is CASSFRTGSRGTQYF. DNA of the CDR3: TGTGCCAGCAGCTTTAGGACAGGGTCAAGAGGGACCCAGTACTTC.

V usage is TRBV5-6 and J usage is TRBJ2-3; D remains ambiguous. Trimming shortened V by 0 bases and J by 0 bases, and 8 bases separated the two germline ends. Germline V gene sequence: CDR1 SGHDT, CDR2 YYEEEE. The CDR3 consists of 15 residues. CDR3: CASSLALRSTDTQYF. The CDR3 coding sequence is TGTGCCAGCAGCTTGGCCCTAAGGAGCACAGATACGCAGTATTTT.

In this sample, this clonotype turned up many times. The V call is TRBV7-9, the J call TRBJ1-5; D not resolved. The CDR3 is 15 residues long. V lost 0 bases, J lost 2 bases, and 8 bases lay in between. Germline-derived CDR1 and CDR2 are SEHNR and FQNEAQ (reference sequence). CDR3 DNA: TGTGCCAGCAGCTTAGCCGGCTCGGGCAATCAGCCCCAGCATTTT. It codes for CASSLAGSGNQPQHF.

This chain connects TRBV9 to TRBJ2-3; D unresolved. The CDR3 has 15 amino acids. V gave up 0 bases and J gave up 0 bases, with 8 bases separating them. The germline V gene encodes CDR1 SGDLS and CDR2 YYNGEE. DNA of the CDR3: TGTGCCAGCAGCGTAGAAGGAACTAGCACAGATACGCAGTATTTT. Translation gives CASSVEGTSTDTQYF.

The chain links TRBV20-1 to TRBJ2-1; TRBD2 matches at 15 bases. Germline V CDR1 and CDR2: DFQATT, SNEGSKA (reference sequence). With V trimmed by 5 bases and J by 10 bases, 6 bases remained unmatched. The CDR3 is 14 residues long. CDR3 coding DNA: TGCAGTGCTCCGGGACTAGCGGGGGGAGAAGAGCAGTTCTTC. This sequence encodes CSAPGLAGGEEQFF.

This clonotype was recorded at least ten times. This chain links TRBV11-2 with TRBJ2-5, with TRBD1 identical over 11 bases. CDR1 is SGHAT and CDR2 is FQNNGV in the germline V gene. The CDR3 is made up of 14 amino acids. J was trimmed by 5 bases and V by 5 bases; bases with no gene match: 4. The CDR3 is CASSQDRGLETQYF. As DNA, the CDR3 is TGTGCCAGCAGCCAGGACAGGGGGCTGGAGACCCAGTACTTC.

V gene TRBV11-1 combines with J gene TRBJ2-7; 9 bases align to TRBD1. The CDR3 spans 16 residues. Germline CDR1 and CDR2: SGHAT and FQDESV (reference sequence). V shed 5 bases and J 0 bases; nucleotides not matched to a gene: 8. The CDR3 nucleotides read TGTGCCAGCAGCCCAACAGGGGGCTCAAGCTCCTACGAGCAGTACTTC. Its translation: CASSPTGGSSSYEQYF.

At least ten counts were recorded for this clonotype. The J gene is TRBJ2-1, the V gene TRBV30; 8 bases fit TRBD1. CDR3 length: 14 amino acids. CDR1 is GTSNPN and CDR2 is SVGIG in the germline V gene (reference sequence). V lost 0 bases to trimming and J lost 10 bases; unmatched junction nucleotides: 8. The CDR3 sequence: CAWSVTRGLGEQFF. DNA of the CDR3: TGTGCCTGGAGTGTGACCAGGGGGCTTGGGGAGCAGTTCTTC.

This clonotype was recorded at least ten times. The V and J genes are TRBV18 and TRBJ2-5; unclear D gene. V shed 4 bases and J shed 5 bases, with 20 bases lying between them. This CDR3 is 16 amino acids long. CDR1 is KGHSH and CDR2 is LQKENI in the germline V gene. CDR3 coding DNA: TGTGCCAGCTCACGACGGGCGCGCCGGGTCGGGGAGACCCAGTACTTC. The encoded protein is CASSRRARRVGETQYF.

J is TRBJ2-7 and V is TRBV20-1, with a possible D match to TRBD2 (5 bases). The CDR3 extends over 14 amino acids. In germline, CDR1 is DFQATT, CDR2 SNEGSKA (reference sequence). Deletions cut 1 base from V and 7 bases from J, with 17 bases between. The CDR3 is CSARGDPGLGEQYF. CDR3 coding DNA: TGCAGTGCTAGAGGCGATCCTGGACTGGGTGAGCAGTACTTC.

This clonotype came up a few times. The chain joins TRBV7-9 to TRBJ2-1; D ambiguous. V lost 3 bases and J lost 8, with 8 bases in between. Germline V CDR1 and CDR2: SEHNR, FQNEAQ (reference sequence). CDR3 length: 12 residues. CDR3 residues: CASSFSADEQFF. The CDR3 DNA reads as TGTGCCAGCAGCTTTTCAGCCGATGAGCAGTTCTTC.

Note on this clonotype: A much larger clonotype is one base distant, so this may be a read error. The chain has TRBV13 and TRBJ2-7, with D perhaps matching TRBD2 (6 bases). V was shortened by 5 bases and J by 1 base, with 12 bases between the two germline ends. Germline loops: CDR1 PRHDT, CDR2 FYEKMQ (reference sequence). The CDR3 runs to 14 residues. Here the CDR3 reads CASSRDWRSYEQYF. The CDR3 DNA sequence: TGTGCCAGCAGCCGGGACTGGCGTTCCTACGAGCAGTACTTC.

The chain uses TRBV3-1 and TRBJ2-3; TRBD2 matches at 9 bases. The CDR3 length is 18 residues. Germline V CDR1 and CDR2: LGHDT, YNNKEL (reference sequence). The V segment lost 0 bases and the J segment 1 base; nucleotides outside the gene matches: 8. The CDR3 DNA is TGTGCCAGCAGCCAAGATAAGTGGCGGGAGGGCGGCACAGATACGCAGTATTTT. It is translated as CASSQDKWREGGTDTQYF.

This clonotype was recorded many times. J is TRBJ2-6 and V is TRBV6-5; D uncertain. CDR1 MNHEY and CDR2 SVGAGI come from the germline V gene. This CDR3 has 15 amino acids. V was shortened by 0 bases and J by 0 bases, with 3 bases between the two germline ends. CDR3 loop: CASSYSFSGANVLTF. CDR3 nucleotide sequence: TGTGCCAGCAGTTACTCGTTCTCTGGGGCCAACGTCCTGACTTTC.

The chain has TRBV29-1 and TRBJ2-7; 7 nucleotides match TRBD2. Germline V CDR1 and CDR2: SQVTM, ANQGSEA. V was pared by 5 bases and J by 6 bases, with 7 bases of the junction left unmatched. The CDR3 runs to 12 residues. CDR3 sequence reads: CSVYRTGGEQYF. CDR3 nucleotides: TGCAGCGTTTACAGGACGGGGGGCGAGCAGTACTTC.

The V call is TRBV29-1, the J call TRBJ2-7, with 7 bases lining up with TRBD2. In germline, CDR1 is SQVTM, CDR2 ANQGSEA. The CDR3 length is 11 residues. The J segment lost 8 bases and the V segment lost 4 bases, leaving 5 bases of the junction unmatched. CDR3: CSVGTGGKQYF. The CDR3 DNA is TGCAGCGTTGGTACGGGGGGTAAGCAGTACTTC.

The chain combines TRBV5-4 with TRBJ2-1; possible D gene TRBD2, 5 bases. Per the germline V gene, CDR1 is SGHNT and CDR2 is YYREEE (reference sequence). The CDR3 sequence is 14 residues long. The ends were cut back, 3 bases at V and 9 bases at J, with 16 bases in the middle. The CDR3 coding sequence is TGTGCCAGCAGCTCCCCATACGGGGTGAGTGAGCAGTTCTTC. Its translation is CASSSPYGVSEQFF.

In its sample, this clonotype was seen many times. An end of the junction does not agree with germline; a read error may underlie this. The chain is built from TRBV6-2 or TRBV6-3 and TRBJ2-5, with D hard to call. This CDR3 is 14 amino acids long. Per germline, CDR1 MNHEY and CDR2 SVGEGT. The CDR3 loop is CASSYRRFVSEAAF. The CDR3, as DNA: TGTGCCAGCAGTTACAGAAGGTTCGTTAGTGAGGCGGCCTTC.

This sequence joins TRBV5-1 and TRBJ2-2; D might be TRBD1 (5 bases). This CDR3 has 16 amino acids. Trimming removed 4 bases from V and 6 bases from J, with 19 bases in between. The germline gives CDR1 SGHRS, CDR2 YFSETQ. DNA of the CDR3: TGCGCCAGCAGCCCCGGAGCAGGGCCTTTGTCCGGGGAGCTGTTTTTT. Translating it yields CASSPGAGPLSGELFF.

The gene calls are TRBV6-2 or TRBV6-3 and TRBJ1-2, with TRBD1 as a possible D gene (6 bases). The CDR3 runs 14 residues. Germline assignment: CDR1 MNHEY and CDR2 SVGEGT. Trimming took off 6 bases at V and 6 bases at J, with 17 bases between the two ends. The CDR3: CASSQGGGANGYTF. The DNA of the CDR3 is TGTGCCAGCAGCCAGGGAGGGGGTGCCAATGGCTACACCTTC.

This clonotype was counted ten times or more. The rearrangement links TRBV7-6 to TRBJ1-1, with 7 bases matching TRBD1. This CDR3 is 15 amino acids long. CDR1 SGHVS and CDR2 FNYEAQ come from the germline V gene. J was trimmed by 0 bases and V by 5 bases; bases with no gene match: 6. CDR3 sequence reads: CASSPRTGLNTEAFF. The CDR3, as DNA: TGTGCCAGCAGCCCGAGGACAGGATTGAACACTGAAGCTTTCTTT.

This sequence joins TRBV15 and TRBJ2-1, with TRBD2 as a possible D gene (6 bases). Germline values: CDR1 LNHNV, CDR2 YYDKDF (reference sequence). V was trimmed by 3 bases and J by 7 bases, leaving 22 bases between them. The CDR3 has 17 amino acids. The CDR3 nucleotides read TGTGCCACCAGCAGCGGAAGGCGGGACCTAACGGGGAATGAGCAGTTCTTC. It codes for CATSSGRRDLTGNEQFF.

This clonotype was counted at least ten times. The chain recombines TRBV30 with TRBJ2-7, with D unresolved. The CDR3 has 15 residues. V dropped 0 bases and J dropped 1 base, with 13 bases sitting between them. Germline CDR1 reads GTSNPN; CDR2 reads SVGIG (reference sequence). CDR3 in amino acids: CAWSVLRFSSYEQYF. The CDR3 bases are TGTGCCTGGAGTGTCTTAAGGTTTTCATCCTACGAGCAGTACTTC.

At least ten counts were recorded for this clonotype. The genes are TRBV15 and TRBJ1-2; D may be TRBD1 (5 bases). This CDR3 contains 14 residues. The germline gives CDR1 LNHNV, CDR2 YYDKDF (reference sequence). The V end was cut by 6 bases, the J end by 4 bases, with 15 bases between. DNA for the CDR3: TGTGCCACCAGGGCGGGAGGGGACCCCTATGGCTACACCTTC. Translation gives CATRAGGDPYGYTF. Based on the CDR3 plus reference TRBV15 and TRBJ1-2, the full variable domain is DAMVIQNPRYQVTQFGKPVTLSCSQTLNHNVMYWYQQKSSQAPKLLFHYYDKDFNNEADTPDNFQSRRPNTSFCFLDIRSPGLGDTAMYLCATRAGGDPYGYTFGSGTRLTVV.

This clonotype was observed many times. The chain is built from TRBV29-1 and TRBJ1-2, with unresolved D. The CDR3 spans 12 residues. From germline, CDR1 is SQVTM and CDR2 ANQGSEA. The V end lost 4 bases, the J end lost 8 bases, and 14 bases lay between the germline ends. The CDR3 DNA follows: TGCAGCGTTGTATCTGGGAATGACGGCTACACCTTC. It specifies CSVVSGNDGYTF.

This clonotype was detected ten times or more. The chain employs TRBV20-1 and TRBJ2-3, with D perhaps TRBD1 (5 bases). The CDR3 length is 15 residues. CDR1 is DFQATT, CDR2 SNEGSKA, per germline (reference sequence). V dropped 0 bases and J dropped 3 bases, with 13 bases sitting between them. For the CDR3, the DNA is TGCAGTGCTAGAGATTTTAGGGCAGGGACAGATACGCAGTATTTT. This codes for CSARDFRAGTDTQYF.

The sample holds many counts of this clonotype. The V gene is TRBV10-3, the J gene TRBJ2-6; the match to TRBD1 covers 7 bases. J gave up 6 bases and V 3 bases, and 14 bases lay outside the gene matches. Germline V gene data show CDR1 as ENHRY and CDR2 as SYGVKD. The CDR3 contains 18 residues. CDR3 nucleotide sequence: TGTGCCATCAGTGACCAACAAGGGACAGCCTCTTTGGCCAACGTCCTGACTTTC. This codes for CAISDQQGTASLANVLTF.

This clonotype was counted at least ten times. This chain joins TRBV19 and TRBJ2-7; 10 positions match TRBD1. Losses at the gene ends were 4 bases for V and 5 bases for J; bases not matched to a gene: 2. The CDR3 contains 13 residues. Germline lookup yields CDR1 LNHDA and CDR2 SQIVND (reference sequence). The CDR3 region has the DNA TGTGCCAGTAGTAAGGACAGGGGGGACGAGCAGTACTTC. Translation: CASSKDRGDEQYF.

This clonotype was detected only a few times. The J gene is TRBJ2-1, the V gene TRBV11-2; D remains unclear. The germline V and J ends were trimmed by 5 bases and 10 bases, with 18 bases remaining between them. The CDR3 totals 14 residues. CDR1 is SGHAT and CDR2 is FQNNGV in the germline V gene. The CDR3 DNA reads as TGTGCCAGCAGCATTAATCACCAAACCATGGAGCAGTTCTTC. It specifies CASSINHQTMEQFF.